This entry lists 4 T cell receptor beta chains sequenced from one sample in a study of cytomegalovirus exposure and HLA in healthy donors. The PCR ran on 60 Vbeta and 13 Jbeta primers. Method: immunoSEQ multiplex PCR; TCRdb's copy keeps in-frame clones and lacks some. The sample has around 150,000 clones, about 80% seen once. Material: PBMCs. The receptor set was obtained from a young man in good health and CMV-seropositive.

The chain recombines TRBV5-1 with TRBJ1-4; D might be TRBD1 (5 bases). The CDR3 is 12 residues long. Germline CDR1 reads SGHRS; CDR2 reads YFSETQ. The V end lost 1 base, the J end lost 7 bases, and 5 bases lay between the germline ends. As DNA, the CDR3 is TGCGCCAGCAGCTTGCAGGGTGAAAAACTGTTTTTT. It encodes CASSLQGEKLFF.

The rearrangement joins TRBV28 to TRBJ2-1; maybe TRBD1 (6 bases). Germline loops: CDR1 MDHEN, CDR2 SYDVKM. Trimming pared 10 bases from V and 6 bases from J, leaving 16 bases between. This CDR3 contains 13 residues. CDR3 residues: CATNRVDTNEQFF. The CDR3 coding sequence is TGTGCCACAAACAGGGTCGACACCAATGAGCAGTTCTTC.

The chain combines TRBV4-3 with TRBJ2-7, with 7 positions matching TRBD1. The length of the CDR3 is 15 residues. Germline lookup yields CDR1 LGHNA and CDR2 YSLEER. The junction had 6 bases not matched to a gene; V was cut back by 1 base and J by 3 bases. CDR3 loop: CASSQVEGASYEQYF. The CDR3 region has the DNA TGCGCCAGCAGCCAAGTTGAGGGGGCCAGCTACGAGCAGTACTTC.

The chain recombines TRBV19 with TRBJ1-2, with 8 bases that match TRBD1. The CDR3 length is 14 residues. Germline lookup yields CDR1 LNHDA and CDR2 SQIVND (reference sequence). V gave up 6 bases and J gave up 5 bases; unmatched junction bases: 8. CDR3 DNA: TGTGCCAGTAGCCCCGGGACAGGCGGGTATGGCTACACCTTC. This translates into CASSPGTGGYGYTF.